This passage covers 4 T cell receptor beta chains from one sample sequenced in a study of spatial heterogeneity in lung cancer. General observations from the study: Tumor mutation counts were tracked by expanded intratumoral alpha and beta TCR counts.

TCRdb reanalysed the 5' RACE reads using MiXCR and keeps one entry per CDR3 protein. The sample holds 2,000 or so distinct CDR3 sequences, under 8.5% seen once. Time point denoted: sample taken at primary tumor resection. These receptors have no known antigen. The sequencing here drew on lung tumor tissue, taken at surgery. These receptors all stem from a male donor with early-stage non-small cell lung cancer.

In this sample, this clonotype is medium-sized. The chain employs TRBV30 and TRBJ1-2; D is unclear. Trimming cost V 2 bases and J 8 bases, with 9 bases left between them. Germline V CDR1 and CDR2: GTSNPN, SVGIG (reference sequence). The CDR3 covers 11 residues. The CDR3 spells CAWSTVLGYTF. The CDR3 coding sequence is TGTGCCTGGAGTACTGTTCTAGGCTACACCTTC.

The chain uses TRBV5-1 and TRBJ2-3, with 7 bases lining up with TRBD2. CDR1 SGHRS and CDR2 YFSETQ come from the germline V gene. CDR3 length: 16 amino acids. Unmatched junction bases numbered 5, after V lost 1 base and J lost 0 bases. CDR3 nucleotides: TGCGCCAGCAGCTTGTCCGGGGGGAGGAGCACAGATACGCAGTATTTT. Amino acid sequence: CASSLSGGRSTDTQYF.

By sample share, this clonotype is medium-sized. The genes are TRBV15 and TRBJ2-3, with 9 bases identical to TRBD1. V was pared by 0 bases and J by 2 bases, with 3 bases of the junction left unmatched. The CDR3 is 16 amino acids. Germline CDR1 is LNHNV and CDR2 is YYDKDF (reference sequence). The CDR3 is CATSREGQGVTDTQYF. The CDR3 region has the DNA TGTGCCACCAGCAGAGAGGGACAGGGTGTCACAGATACGCAGTATTTT.

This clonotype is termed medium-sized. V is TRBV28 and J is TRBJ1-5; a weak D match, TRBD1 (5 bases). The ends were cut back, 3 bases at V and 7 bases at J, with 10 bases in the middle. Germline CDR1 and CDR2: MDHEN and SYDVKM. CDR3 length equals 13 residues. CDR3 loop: CASSFGGAQPQHF. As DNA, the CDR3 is TGTGCCAGCAGTTTTGGAGGGGCCCAGCCCCAGCATTTT. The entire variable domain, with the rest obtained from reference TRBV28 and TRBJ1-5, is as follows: DVKVTQSSRYLVKRTGEKVFLECVQDMDHENMFWYRQDPGLGLRLIYFSYDVKMKEKGDIPEGYSVSREKKERFSLILESASTNQTSMYLCASSFGGAQPQHFGDGTRLSIL.